This TCR beta chain was documented in a study of cytomegalovirus exposure and HLA in healthy donors. The PCR used 60 Vbeta and 13 Jbeta primers. Assay used: immunoSEQ multiplex PCR; TCRdb lists only in-frame clones, some missing. The sample lists 200,000 to 250,000 clones; roughly 88% were seen once. V was cut by 0 bases and J by 4 bases, with 13 bases left in between. Germline V gene data show CDR1 as SGDLS and CDR2 as YYNGEE. This CDR3 has 15 residues. This TCR derives from a boy aged 2-15 years in good health and CMV-seronegative. Sequenced: PBMCs. The V gene is TRBV9, the J gene TRBJ1-2, with D tentatively TRBD1 (6 bases). CDR3 protein: CASSVEGRGIYGYTF. CDR3 coding DNA: TGTGCCAGCAGCGTAGAAGGCAGGGGAATCTATGGCTACACCTTC.